The T cell receptor (beta chain) described here comes from a study of PD-L1 blockade in urothelial cancer. Time point reported: pretreatment peripheral blood. CDR3 length equals 13 residues. CDR1 and CDR2 (germline): SGHRS, YFSETQ. V gave up 0 bases and J gave up 5 bases, with 8 bases separating them. The assay was immunoSEQ multiplex PCR, and TCRdb's table has in-frame clones only and misses some. The table has about 130,000 clones, less than 85% seen once; the top ten hold 3.2%. As to this clone: The same CDR3 also results from other DNA sequences found in this sample.

J is TRBJ2-5 and V is TRBV5-1; possible D gene TRBD2, 5 bases. Material: PBMCs, obtained around atezolizumab (anti-PD-L1) treatment. This receptor was obtained from a man aged 50-59 years with urothelial cancer. As DNA, the CDR3 is TGCGCCAGCAGCTTGGCTAGCAGGGAGACCCAGTACTTC. Its protein is CASSLASRETQYF.